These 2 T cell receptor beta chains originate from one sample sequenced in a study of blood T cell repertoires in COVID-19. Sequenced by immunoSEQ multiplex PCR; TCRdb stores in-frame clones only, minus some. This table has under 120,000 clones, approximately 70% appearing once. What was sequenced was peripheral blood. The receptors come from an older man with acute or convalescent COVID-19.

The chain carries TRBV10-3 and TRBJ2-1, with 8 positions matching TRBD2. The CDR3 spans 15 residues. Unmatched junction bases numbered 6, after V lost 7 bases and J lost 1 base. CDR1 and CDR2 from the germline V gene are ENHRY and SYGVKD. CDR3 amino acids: CAINSGGRSYNEQFF. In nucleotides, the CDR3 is TGTGCCATCAATTCGGGCGGGAGGTCCTACAATGAGCAGTTCTTC.

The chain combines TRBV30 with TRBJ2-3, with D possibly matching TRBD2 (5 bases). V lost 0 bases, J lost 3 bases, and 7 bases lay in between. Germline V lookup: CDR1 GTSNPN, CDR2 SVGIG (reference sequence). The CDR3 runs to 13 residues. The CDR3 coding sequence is TGTGCCTGGAGTGTACTAGGGACAGATACGCAGTATTTT. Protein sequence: CAWSVLGTDTQYF.